The next 31 T cell receptor beta chains were all read from a single sample in a study of glioma-infiltrating T cells. Amplification of TCR alpha and beta CDR3 regions from RNA used iRepertoire nested multiplex PCR. TCRdb itself ran the multiplex PCR reads through MiXCR, one entry per CDR3 protein. The sample lists 150,000 to 200,000 distinct CDR3 sequences; 32% were seen once. Material for sequencing was glioma tissue, nonneoplastic brain tissue, or PBMCs (not recorded which). The receptors were sampled from a human donor with low-grade glioma or glioblastoma, undergoing nonglioma brain surgery, or in good health (not recorded which).

The J gene is TRBJ2-1, the V gene TRBV18; D might be TRBD2 (5 bases). V lost 2 bases, J lost 8 bases, and 10 bases lay in between. The CDR3 spans 13 residues. Germline lookup yields CDR1 KGHSH and CDR2 LQKENI. CDR3 loop: CASSPDLAHEQFF. The CDR3 region has the DNA TGTGCCAGCTCACCAGACCTAGCCCATGAGCAGTTCTTC. The whole variable domain, filled in from reference TRBV18 and TRBJ2-1, reads NAGVMQNPRHLVRRRGQEARLRCSPMKGHSHVYWYRQLPEEGLKFMVYLQKENIIDESGMPKERFSAEFPKEGPSILRIQQVVRGDSAAYFCASSPDLAHEQFFGPGTRLTVL.

This clonotype has ten or more counts. This chain uses TRBV19 with TRBJ2-5; D uncertain. Germline V CDR1 and CDR2: LNHDA, SQIVND (reference sequence). CDR3 length: 13 residues. The V end was cut by 6 bases, the J end by 1 base, with 9 bases between. CDR3 loop: CASRVSSQETQYF. CDR3 in DNA: TGTGCCAGTAGGGTTAGCAGCCAAGAGACCCAGTACTTC.

The sample holds many counts of this clonotype. The gene calls are TRBV7-2 and TRBJ2-3, with D unresolved. Germline V gene sequence: CDR1 SGHTA, CDR2 FQGNSA. Trimming removed 5 bases from V and 4 bases from J, with 7 bases in between. This CDR3 comprises 12 residues. The DNA for the CDR3 is TGTGCCAGCAGCCCTCAGGCAGATACGCAGTATTTT. Its protein is CASSPQADTQYF.

In DNA form, the CDR3 reads TGCGCCAGCAGCCAAGTTCGGACCCAGGGGGGCACGCAGTATTTT. It is translated as CASSQVRTQGGTQYF. This sequence joins TRBV4-1 and TRBJ2-3; D might be TRBD1 (7 bases). Per the germline V gene, CDR1 is MGHRA and CDR2 is YSYEKL. The V and J ends lost 1 base and 9 bases respectively, with 17 bases between them. The CDR3 sequence is 15 residues long.

With respect to this clonotype: A much larger clonotype is one base distant, so this may be a read error. This chain connects TRBV7-6 to TRBJ2-1; a possible D gene is TRBD2 (5 bases). Trimming removed 1 base from V and 5 bases from J, with 15 bases in between. There are 16 residues in the CDR3. Germline-derived CDR1 and CDR2 are SGHVS and FNYEAQ. The CDR3 loop reads CASSLGGAPPNNEQFF. CDR3 in DNA: TGTGCCAGCAGCTTAGGGGGAGCTCCCCCCAACAATGAGCAGTTCTTC.

Concerning this clonotype itself: The junction and the germline gene differ at one end; a read error may be behind it. DNA for the CDR3: TGCACCAGCACCATGGGGACAGGGGAAGAGACCCAGTACTTC. This sequence encodes CTSTMGTGEETQYF. This chain uses TRBV5-1 with TRBJ2-5; TRBD1 agrees at 10 bases. The CDR3 spans 14 residues. Germline V gene data show CDR1 as SGHRS and CDR2 as YFSETQ.

This clonotype has at least ten counts. For the CDR3, the DNA is TGTGCCAGCAGTTACATGGGCGGGAGAAGCACAGATACGCAGTATTTT. This sequence encodes CASSYMGGRSTDTQYF. V and J are TRBV6-2 or TRBV6-3 and TRBJ2-3; 7 nucleotides line up with TRBD2. After removal of 2 bases from V and 0 bases from J, the junction contained 5 bases not matched to a gene. This CDR3 has 16 amino acids. Germline-derived CDR1 and CDR2 are MNHEY and SVGEGT.

This clonotype was detected many times. The chain combines TRBV6-2 or TRBV6-3 with TRBJ2-1, with a tentative D call TRBD2 (5 bases). Germline V gene sequence: CDR1 MNHEY, CDR2 SVGEGT. The CDR3 totals 20 residues. With 6 bases removed from V and 5 bases from J, the gap between germline ends came to 32 bases. CDR3 loop: CASSPRARPRQRVVHNEQFF. CDR3 in DNA: TGTGCCAGCAGCCCTCGAGCGCGCCCCCGCCAGAGGGTTGTGCACAATGAGCAGTTCTTC.

This clonotype was recorded many times. The J gene is TRBJ2-1, the V gene TRBV7-8; 12 bases align to TRBD2. This CDR3 has 15 amino acids. The V gene's germline CDR1 is SGHVS and CDR2 FQNEAQ. The J segment lost 3 bases and the V segment lost 4 bases, leaving 1 base of the junction unmatched. The CDR3 is CASSWGLAGYNEQFF. DNA for the CDR3: TGTGCCAGCAGCTGGGGACTAGCGGGCTACAATGAGCAGTTCTTC.

Notes on this clonotype: The CDR3 does not end in the conserved phenylalanine or tryptophan, so this is likely a read error. This rearrangement joins TRBV12-3 or TRBV12-4 to TRBJ2-7; D is unclear. Trimming removed 9 bases at V and 1 base at J, with 13 bases between. The CDR3 extends over 13 amino acids. The CDR3, as DNA: TGTGCCAGTCCCACGGTTGTATCCTACGAGCAGTACCTC. It yields the protein CASPTVVSYEQYL.

Many counts were recorded for this clonotype. The V call is TRBV10-3, the J call TRBJ1-2, with D unresolved. Germline values: CDR1 ENHRY, CDR2 SYGVKD. The CDR3 loop spans 13 amino acids. Between the trimmed V and J ends, which lost 8 bases and 8 bases, there was a span of 18 bases. CDR3 amino acids: CAISGVGDDGYTF. The CDR3 bases are TGTGCCATCTCCGGGGTGGGCGACGACGGCTACACCTTC.

This clonotype was recorded at least ten times. The rearrangement uses TRBV6-1 and TRBJ2-7; 15 nucleotides agree with TRBD2. The CDR3 runs 15 residues. Germline V CDR1 and CDR2: MNHNS, SASEGT. V was pared by 5 bases and J by 4 bases, with 3 bases of the junction left unmatched. The DNA for the CDR3 is TGTGCCAGCAGTTCTGGGACTAGCGGGAGGTACGAGCAGTACTTC. Its protein product is CASSSGTSGRYEQYF.

This clonotype was observed at least ten times. V usage is TRBV7-9 and J usage is TRBJ1-6; D is undetermined. V was pared by 3 bases and J by 7 bases, with 10 bases between. Germline CDR1 is SEHNR and CDR2 is FQNEAQ (reference sequence). The CDR3 is 14 amino acids. CDR3 sequence: CASSFGDRNSPLHF. For the CDR3, the DNA is TGTGCCAGCAGCTTTGGCGATAGGAATTCACCCCTCCACTTT.

This clonotype was found many times. V and J are TRBV6-1 and TRBJ2-2, with TRBD1 matching over 8 bases. Unmatched junction bases numbered 4, after V lost 5 bases and J lost 2 bases. This CDR3 is built from 15 residues. Per germline, CDR1 MNHNS and CDR2 SASEGT. CDR3 in DNA: TGTGCCAGCAGTAGACAGGGGACAAACACCGGGGAGCTGTTTTTT. Translation: CASSRQGTNTGELFF.

Note on this clonotype: A read error may explain this, as a much larger clone is one base away. J is TRBJ2-1 and V is TRBV19; possibly TRBD1 or TRBD2 for D (6 bases each). Trimming removed 9 bases from V and 7 bases from J, with 22 bases in between. CDR3 size: 15 residues. The germline gives CDR1 LNHDA, CDR2 SQIVND (reference sequence). The CDR3 loop reads CASRRGWGDRNEQFF. As DNA, the CDR3 is TGTGCCAGCAGACGGGGGTGGGGCGACAGGAATGAGCAGTTCTTC. Using reference TRBV19 and TRBJ2-1 for the parts outside the CDR3, the full variable domain is DGGITQSPKYLFRKEGQNVTLSCEQNLNHDAMYWYRQDPGQGLRLIYYSQIVNDFQKGDIAEGYSVSREKKESFPLTVTSAQKNPTAFYLCASRRGWGDRNEQFFGPGTRLTVL.

This chain links TRBV27 with TRBJ1-2; TRBD1 might be the D (6 bases). This CDR3 is 15 amino acids long. With 9 bases removed from V and 2 bases from J, the gap between germline ends came to 19 bases. Per germline, CDR1 MNHEY and CDR2 SMNVEV (reference sequence). The CDR3 is CARSPGGRGNYGYTF. CDR3 coding DNA: TGTGCCAGAAGCCCGGGAGGCAGGGGAAACTATGGCTACACCTTC.

A remark on this clonotype: This sequence may be a read error, since a much larger clone differs from it by one base. This sequence joins TRBV29-1 and TRBJ2-3, with unresolved D. Germline V gene sequence: CDR1 SQVTM, CDR2 ANQGSEA. The CDR3 length is 12 residues. Deletions cut 4 bases from V and 3 bases from J, with 8 bases between. CDR3 amino acids: CSVVGLTDTQYF. The CDR3 region has the DNA TGCAGCGTTGTTGGCTTAACAGATACGCAGTATTTT.

This clonotype showed up many times. The chain has TRBV5-4 and TRBJ2-1; D possibly corresponds to TRBD1 (6 bases). The length of the CDR3 is 14 residues. The V end lost 0 bases, the J end lost 6 bases, and 10 bases lay between the germline ends. Germline V CDR1 and CDR2: SGHNT, YYREEE (reference sequence). The chain's CDR3 is CASSLDQQGNEQFF. The CDR3 region has the DNA TGTGCCAGCAGCTTGGACCAACAGGGCAATGAGCAGTTCTTC.

Note on this clonotype: One end of the junction does not line up with germline, which may come from a read error. The genes are TRBV6-2 or TRBV6-3 and TRBJ1-5; D unresolved. The CDR3 has 14 amino acids. Germline V gives CDR1 MNHEY, CDR2 SVGEGT. The CDR3 coding sequence is TGTGCCAGCAGTTTTTCCCAAAGCAATCAGCCCCAGCCTTTT. This translates into CASSFSQSNQPQPF.

The rearrangement uses TRBV7-9 and TRBJ2-7; D uncertain. The V end was cut by 7 bases, the J end by 0 bases, with 19 bases between. The germline V gene encodes CDR1 SEHNR and CDR2 FQNEAQ (reference sequence). CDR3 length equals 16 residues. This CDR3 is CASTLTLGSRSYEQYF. The CDR3 DNA follows: TGTGCCAGCACCCTGACGTTGGGTTCTCGCTCCTACGAGCAGTACTTC. Drawing the rest from reference TRBV7-9 and TRBJ2-7, the complete variable domain is DTGVSQNPRHKITKRGQNVTFRCDPISEHNRLYWYRQTLGQGPEFLTYFQNEAQLEKSRLLSDRFSAERPKGSFSTLEIQRTEQGDSAMYLCASTLTLGSRSYEQYFGPGTRLTVT.

This clonotype was seen at least ten times. This sequence joins TRBV7-8 and TRBJ2-1; D unresolved. Looked up from germline, CDR1 is SGHVS and CDR2 is FQNEAQ. CDR3 length: 13 amino acids. V gave up 0 bases and J gave up 4 bases, with 4 bases separating them. The CDR3 protein is CASSLAMYNEQFF. CDR3 DNA: TGTGCCAGCAGCTTAGCGATGTACAATGAGCAGTTCTTC.

This clonotype was seen repeatedly, ten times or more. The rearrangement links TRBV6-2 or TRBV6-3 to TRBJ1-1; D is undetermined. The CDR3 length is 13 residues. Germline V gives CDR1 MNHEY, CDR2 SVGEGT. The V and J ends lost 4 bases and 5 bases respectively, with 11 bases between them. CDR3 coding DNA: TGTGCCAGCAGTTTCCCAAGGAGAACTGAAGCTTTCTTT. It encodes CASSFPRRTEAFF.

This chain connects TRBV28 to TRBJ2-2; TRBD1 is a possible D gene (6 bases). The CDR3 has 14 residues. Trimming pared 10 bases from V and 5 bases from J, leaving 17 bases between. Germline CDR1 reads MDHEN; CDR2 reads SYDVKM. CDR3 protein: CATTRGAGTGELFF. The CDR3 coding sequence is TGTGCCACTACCAGGGGCGCAGGGACCGGGGAGCTGTTTTTT.

This clonotype was seen many times. This chain links TRBV28 with TRBJ2-7; 7 bases map to TRBD1. V was clipped by 5 bases and J by 4 bases; unmatched bases: 11. Germline V gives CDR1 MDHEN, CDR2 SYDVKM. The CDR3 runs to 15 residues. In nucleotides, the CDR3 is TGTGCCAGCAGTCCGCCCTACAGGGGCCGGTACGAGCAGTACTTC. Amino acids: CASSPPYRGRYEQYF.

This clonotype has ten or more counts. The chain recombines TRBV18 with TRBJ2-5, with D tentatively TRBD1 (5 bases). Germline V gives CDR1 KGHSH, CDR2 LQKENI. This CDR3 comprises 16 residues. Trimming cost V 0 bases and J 2 bases, with 13 bases left between them. The CDR3 reads CASSPPKGHPQETQYF. The CDR3 DNA follows: TGTGCCAGCTCACCACCTAAAGGACACCCACAAGAGACCCAGTACTTC. The complete variable domain, with remaining parts taken from reference TRBV18 and TRBJ2-5, reads NAGVMQNPRHLVRRRGQEARLRCSPMKGHSHVYWYRQLPEEGLKFMVYLQKENIIDESGMPKERFSAEFPKEGPSILRIQQVVRGDSAAYFCASSPPKGHPQETQYFGPGTRLLVL.

This clonotype was counted many times. The chain has TRBV4-1 and TRBJ1-1; D may be TRBD1 (5 bases). This CDR3 region has 16 residues. Germline CDR1 and CDR2: MGHRA and YSYEKL. The V end was cut by 3 bases, the J end by 0 bases, with 14 bases between. The CDR3 coding sequence is TGCGCCAGCAGCCACAGTCGGGGCTCAGTGAACACTGAAGCTTTCTTT. Translated: CASSHSRGSVNTEAFF.

This clonotype was counted many times. The V call is TRBV27, the J call TRBJ1-2; 7 bases are a match to TRBD1. V shed 5 bases, J shed 4 bases, and the junction held 10 bases outside the gene matches. Germline values: CDR1 MNHEY, CDR2 SMNVEV (reference sequence). CDR3 length: 15 residues. CDR3 in DNA: TGTGCCAGCAGTCACAGGGGTTGGGGGAGCTATGGCTACACCTTC. This encodes CASSHRGWGSYGYTF.

Points on this clonotype: A read error may be the cause here, since a much bigger clone is one base away. This chain joins TRBV6-6 and TRBJ2-3, with 7 bases aligning to TRBD2. Losses at the gene ends were 7 bases for V and 3 bases for J; bases not matched to a gene: 4. This CDR3 spans 13 amino acids. CDR1 and CDR2 from the germline V gene are MNHNY and SVGAGI (reference sequence). Written as DNA, the CDR3 is TGTGCCAGCAAATCAGCGGGGACAGATACGCAGTATTTT. This gives the protein CASKSAGTDTQYF.

This clonotype was seen at least ten times. This chain joins TRBV10-3 and TRBJ2-7; TRBD2 is a possible D gene (5 bases). CDR3 length equals 13 residues. Germline-derived CDR1 and CDR2 are ENHRY and SYGVKD. Trimming pared 6 bases from V and 7 bases from J, leaving 16 bases between. The CDR3: CAISRDYIREQYF. The CDR3 DNA is TGTGCCATCAGCCGCGACTATATACGGGAGCAGTACTTC.

Concerning this clonotype: Likely a read error: the CDR3 ends without its conserved phenylalanine or tryptophan. No DNA is shown, since the ends of the CDR3 on it are uncertain; the CDR3 is the one TCRdb lists. The chain joins TRBV28 to TRBJ1-1. Germline CDR1 and CDR2: MDHEN and SYDVKM. A total of 14 residues make up the CDR3, ends included. This chain's CDR3 is CASSLQNIKNEELG.

This clonotype was detected many times. This sequence joins TRBV12-3 or TRBV12-4 and TRBJ1-2, with 10 bases fitting TRBD1. V shed 5 bases, J shed 13 bases, and the junction held 13 bases outside the gene matches. The CDR3 loop spans 14 amino acids. The CDR3 loop reads CASSPRTGGIDCTF. CDR3 nucleotides: TGTGCCAGCAGTCCACGGACAGGGGGGATTGATTGCACCTTC.